This passage covers 28 T cell receptor beta chains from one sample sequenced in a study of shared clonotypes between healthy human individuals. Naive CD8 cells were CD45RO-negative, positively selected for CCR7, excluding terminally differentiated effector memory CD45RA+ cells. Here immunoSEQ multiplex PCR was the method, and the copy in TCRdb shows in-frame clones only, minus some. The table shows about 2.2 million clones, with about 93% occurring only once. The sequenced sample was naive CD8+ T cells from PBMCs. The receptors stem from a man aged 18-30 years in good health. Some clones in this sample may be carry-over from other donors' samples.

The CDR3 reads CASSLWAGRVPQETQYF. CDR3 in DNA: TGTGCCAGCAGCTTATGGGCCGGCAGGGTCCCCCAAGAGACCCAGTACTTC. This rearrangement joins TRBV7-2 to TRBJ2-5; maybe TRBD1 (5 bases). Germline-derived CDR1 and CDR2 are SGHTA and FQGNSA. The CDR3 contains 17 residues. Trimming removed 2 bases at V and 1 base at J, with 17 bases between.

This sequence joins TRBV18 and TRBJ2-2; 8 bases agree with TRBD1. From germline, CDR1 is KGHSH and CDR2 LQKENI. With 3 bases clipped from V and 4 bases from J, the junction kept 1 base outside the gene matches. The length of the CDR3 is 14 residues. The CDR3 sequence is CASSPDRGTGELFF. In DNA, the CDR3 is TGTGCCAGCTCACCTGACAGGGGCACCGGGGAGCTGTTTTTT.

In nucleotides, the CDR3 is TGTGCCAGCAGCCCCAGCGGGAGATCGACCGAGCAGTACTTC. Its translation is CASSPSGRSTEQYF. The rearrangement uses TRBV9 and TRBJ2-7; 8 nucleotides align to TRBD2. With 4 bases clipped from V and 6 bases from J, the junction kept 9 bases outside the gene matches. The CDR3 has 14 residues. CDR1 is SGDLS and CDR2 is YYNGEE in the germline V gene. The whole variable domain, filled in from reference TRBV9 and TRBJ2-7, reads DSGVTQTPKHLITATGQRVTLRCSPRSGDLSVYWYQQSLDQGLQFLIQYYNGEERAKGNILERFSAQQFPDLHSELNLSSLELGDSALYFCASSPSGRSTEQYFGPGTRLTVT.

V and J are TRBV6-5 and TRBJ2-5; TRBD2 agrees at 12 bases. From germline, CDR1 is MNHEY and CDR2 SVGAGI. This CDR3 spans 15 amino acids. The J segment lost 5 bases and the V segment lost 7 bases, leaving 8 bases of the junction unmatched. The CDR3 here is CASTKTSGSLETQYF. DNA of the CDR3: TGTGCCAGCACTAAGACTAGCGGGAGTTTGGAGACCCAGTACTTC.

The genes are TRBV5-4 and TRBJ2-2; tentative D call: TRBD2 (6 bases). The CDR3 length is 16 residues. Germline V gene sequence: CDR1 SGHNT, CDR2 YYREEE (reference sequence). The germline V and J ends were trimmed by 0 bases and 3 bases, with 12 bases remaining between them. In DNA form, the CDR3 reads TGTGCCAGCAGCTTGGGACGGGAGCGGTACACCGGGGAGCTGTTTTTT. Protein product: CASSLGRERYTGELFF.

The chain is built from TRBV2 and TRBJ2-7; no reliable D call. The germline V gene has CDR1 SNHLY and CDR2 FYNNEI. CDR3 length: 14 residues. V lost 2 bases, J lost 0 bases, and 8 bases lay in between. CDR3 DNA: TGTGCCAGCAGTGAAATGCTTTCCTCCTACGAGCAGTACTTC. Encoded protein: CASSEMLSSYEQYF.

J is TRBJ1-2 and V is TRBV28; D remains ambiguous. The CDR3 is 15 amino acids. Per the germline V gene, CDR1 is MDHEN and CDR2 is SYDVKM. With 5 bases removed from V and 4 bases from J, the gap between germline ends came to 17 bases. CDR3 nucleotide sequence: TGTGCCAGCAGTATTACACCGGCCTCGGGCTATGGCTACACCTTC. This encodes CASSITPASGYGYTF.

This clone was recorded once. The J gene is TRBJ2-1, the V gene TRBV25-1; TRBD2 aligns across 8 bases. The V and J ends lost 0 bases and 6 bases, in that order; junction bases with no gene match: 1. This CDR3 contains 14 residues. Per germline, CDR1 MGHDK and CDR2 SYGVNS. The CDR3 here is CASSEYREGNEQFF. CDR3 nucleotides: TGTGCCAGCAGTGAATATCGGGAGGGCAATGAGCAGTTCTTC.

V is TRBV15 and J is TRBJ2-3; D not certain. CDR1 LNHNV and CDR2 YYDKDF come from the germline V gene (reference sequence). This CDR3 contains 13 residues. CDR3 residues: CASTTMWADTQYF. The CDR3 DNA is TGTGCTTCCACCACAATGTGGGCAGATACGCAGTATTTT.

The chain employs TRBV7-9 and TRBJ2-3; D gene ambiguous. This CDR3 contains 17 residues. V lost 7 bases and J lost 6, with 26 bases in between. Germline-derived CDR1 and CDR2 are SEHNR and FQNEAQ (reference sequence). CDR3 sequence (DNA): TGTGCCAGCACACCCGGCCGTGGGTTCTCATCCACTGATACGCAGTATTTT. As protein: CASTPGRGFSSTDTQYF.

CDR3 protein: CASSPRPDRGATGANVLTF. The CDR3 nucleotides are TGTGCCAGCAGCCCCCGGCCAGACAGGGGCGCCACTGGGGCCAACGTCCTGACTTTC. The chain combines TRBV7-8 with TRBJ2-6; 8 nucleotides line up with TRBD1. Per the germline V gene, CDR1 is SGHVS and CDR2 is FQNEAQ. This CDR3 region has 19 residues. J gave up 2 bases and V 5 bases, and 14 bases lay outside the gene matches.

The genes are TRBV29-1 and TRBJ2-6, with D maybe TRBD1 (5 bases). V was trimmed by 5 bases and J by 0 bases, leaving 14 bases between them. Germline V lookup: CDR1 SQVTM, CDR2 ANQGSEA. CDR3 size: 16 residues. CDR3 nucleotides: TGCAGCGTTCTCAGGGTTGTCAGCTCTGGGGCCAACGTCCTGACTTTC. Its translation: CSVLRVVSSGANVLTF. Full variable domain (outside the CDR3, taken from reference TRBV29-1 and TRBJ2-6): SAVISQKPSRDICQRGTSLTIQCQVDSQVTMMFWYRQQPGQSLTLIATANQGSEATYESGFVIDKFPISRPNLTFSTLTVSNMSPEDSSIYLCSVLRVVSSGANVLTFGAGSRLTVL.

In regard to this clone: At the DNA level, this CDR3 is encoded by other sequences in the same sample as well. V and J are TRBV5-4 and TRBJ2-3, with no clear D. Deletions cut 2 bases from V and 1 base from J, with 2 bases between. The CDR3 has 12 residues. CDR1 is SGHNT, CDR2 YYREEE, per germline (reference sequence). CDR3 in amino acids: CASSFGTDTQYF. The CDR3 nucleotides read TGTGCCAGCAGCTTTGGCACAGATACGCAGTATTTT.

V and J are TRBV6-6 and TRBJ2-7, with a tentative D call TRBD1 (5 bases). Germline values: CDR1 MNHNY, CDR2 SVGAGI (reference sequence). The CDR3 has 15 amino acids. Between the trimmed V and J ends, which lost 6 bases and 3 bases, there was a span of 18 bases. CDR3 in DNA: TGTGCCAGCAGCACCCAGGGTTTTGACCTCTACGAGCAGTACTTC. Translation: CASSTQGFDLYEQYF.

V is TRBV5-6 and J is TRBJ2-7; possibly TRBD1 for D (5 bases). This CDR3 comprises 13 residues. The germline V gene encodes CDR1 SGHDT and CDR2 YYEEEE. Trimming pared 6 bases from V and 0 bases from J, leaving 10 bases between. Here the CDR3 DNA reads TGTGCCAGCACCTTTCAGGGCTCCTACGAGCAGTACTTC. Protein product: CASTFQGSYEQYF.

V is TRBV5-1 and J is TRBJ2-1, with TRBD1 matching 7 bases. This CDR3 is built from 19 residues. CDR1 is SGHRS, CDR2 YFSETQ, per germline. J lost 0 bases, V lost 4 bases, and 16 bases had no gene match. CDR3 bases: TGCGCCAGCAGCACTCATCCCGGGACAGCGCCCAGCTCCTACAATGAGCAGTTCTTC. It encodes CASSTHPGTAPSSYNEQFF. The variable domain in full, completed from reference TRBV5-1 and TRBJ2-1, reads KAGVTQTPRYLIKTRGQQVTLSCSPISGHRSVSWYQQTPGQGLQFLFEYFSETQRNKGNFPGRFSGRQFSNSRSEMNVSTLELGDSALYLCASSTHPGTAPSSYNEQFFGPGTRLTVL.

This chain links TRBV6-5 with TRBJ2-5, with 8 bases identical to TRBD1. Germline values: CDR1 MNHEY, CDR2 SVGAGI. Trimming took 6 bases from V and 0 from J; bases not matched to a gene: 6. This CDR3 region has 15 residues. The CDR3 loop reads CASSRDRRYQETQYF. The CDR3 nucleotides are TGTGCCAGCAGCCGGGACAGGAGATACCAAGAGACCCAGTACTTC.

The chain joins TRBV10-1 to TRBJ2-4, with D perhaps assigned TRBD1 or TRBD2 (5 bases each). Germline loops: CDR1 WNHNN, CDR2 SYGVQD (reference sequence). The CDR3 contains 16 residues. V shed 1 base and J shed 1 base, with 11 bases lying between them. CDR3 coding DNA: TGCGCCAGCAGTGAGTTTAGCGAGGGGGCCAAAAACATTCAGTACTTC. The encoded protein is CASSEFSEGAKNIQYF.

The chain is built from TRBV11-2 and TRBJ1-1, with D tentatively TRBD1 (6 bases). This CDR3 region has 15 residues. Germline loops: CDR1 SGHAT, CDR2 FQNNGV. Trimming cost V 4 bases and J 3 bases, with 15 bases left between them. The CDR3 is CASSYPGALDTEAFF. The CDR3 DNA sequence: TGTGCCAGCAGCTATCCAGGGGCGCTGGACACTGAAGCTTTCTTT. Full variable domain (remainder filled in from reference TRBV11-2 and TRBJ1-1): EAGVAQSPRYKIIEKRQSVAFWCNPISGHATLYWYQQILGQGPKLLIQFQNNGVVDDSQLPKDRFSAERLKGVDSTLKIQPAKLEDSAVYLCASSYPGALDTEAFFGQGTRLTVV.

This rearrangement joins TRBV5-4 to TRBJ2-2; 7 bases align to TRBD2. The CDR3 totals 17 residues. The trim removed 0 bases at V and 8 bases at J, leaving 13 bases unmatched. From germline, CDR1 is SGHNT and CDR2 YYREEE (reference sequence). CDR3 in amino acids: CASSLALAGVRSGELFF. CDR3 sequence (DNA): TGTGCCAGCAGCTTGGCTCTCGCGGGAGTGAGATCGGGGGAGCTGTTTTTT.

This rearrangement joins TRBV13 to TRBJ2-2; no firm D call. V shed 8 bases and J shed 4 bases, with 20 bases lying between them. The germline V gene encodes CDR1 PRHDT and CDR2 FYEKMQ (reference sequence). The CDR3 covers 16 residues. CDR3: CASSQRRPRPTGELFF. The CDR3 region has the DNA TGTGCCAGCTCCCAAAGACGCCCCCGACCCACCGGGGAGCTGTTTTTT.

Comments on this clone: The same CDR3 also results from other DNA sequences found in this sample. The chain joins TRBV19 to TRBJ2-6; D is uncertain. V was trimmed by 5 bases and J by 1 base, leaving 3 bases between them. Per germline, CDR1 LNHDA and CDR2 SQIVND (reference sequence). The CDR3 is 13 residues long. The CDR3 DNA follows: TGTGCCAGTAGTCCTTCTGGGGCCAACGTCCTGACTTTC. It encodes CASSPSGANVLTF.

V and J are TRBV7-6 and TRBJ1-1; D remains unclear. The CDR3 extends over 15 amino acids. Trimming stripped 1 base from V and 0 bases from J, with 9 bases between. Germline CDR1 is SGHVS and CDR2 is FNYEAQ. CDR3 in amino acids: CASSLGAAMNTEAFF. CDR3 bases: TGTGCCAGCAGCTTAGGTGCAGCCATGAACACTGAAGCTTTCTTT.

The chain carries TRBV29-1 and TRBJ2-6, with D perhaps TRBD2 (6 bases). Trimming removed 2 bases from V and 4 bases from J, with 12 bases in between. The V gene's germline CDR1 is SQVTM and CDR2 ANQGSEA. The CDR3 extends over 15 amino acids. CDR3 protein: CSVEIGGTGANVLTF. The DNA for the CDR3 is TGCAGCGTTGAAATAGGAGGGACCGGGGCCAACGTCCTGACTTTC.

The genes are TRBV18 and TRBJ1-3; D gene unclear. V lost 0 bases, J lost 1 base, and 19 bases lay in between. Germline values: CDR1 KGHSH, CDR2 LQKENI. The CDR3 is 19 residues long. CDR3 amino acids: CASSPPISGYPGSGNTIYF. The CDR3 DNA reads as TGTGCCAGCTCACCACCTATAAGCGGGTATCCGGGATCTGGAAACACCATATATTTT.

V usage is TRBV18 and J usage is TRBJ2-7; D could derive from TRBD1 or TRBD2 (5 bases each). V lost 3 bases to trimming and J lost 3 bases, with 18 bases between them. Germline CDR1 KGHSH, CDR2 LQKENI. The CDR3 is 16 residues long. The CDR3 bases are TGTGCCAGCTCACCGGGAGTAGGGGTGTGGGACTACGAGCAGTACTTC. Translating it yields CASSPGVGVWDYEQYF.

Comments on this clone: Within the sample, other DNA sequences also encode this same CDR3. The chain uses TRBV28 and TRBJ2-5, with 9 bases lining up with TRBD1. Germline V gene sequence: CDR1 MDHEN, CDR2 SYDVKM. There are 15 residues in the CDR3. Losses at the gene ends were 3 bases for V and 2 bases for J; bases not matched to a gene: 4. The CDR3 region is CASSFPGQGQETQYF. The CDR3, as DNA: TGTGCCAGCAGTTTTCCGGGACAGGGACAAGAGACCCAGTACTTC.

This clone was recorded once. The chain combines TRBV29-1 with TRBJ2-5; D perhaps matches TRBD2 (6 bases). V lost 3 bases, J lost 4 bases, and 15 bases lay in between. The germline CDR1 and CDR2 sequences are SQVTM and ANQGSEA. This CDR3 contains 14 residues. CDR3 bases: TGCAGCGTTGATGGGGGGTGGAGTGGAGAGACCCAGTACTTC. Its translation: CSVDGGWSGETQYF.